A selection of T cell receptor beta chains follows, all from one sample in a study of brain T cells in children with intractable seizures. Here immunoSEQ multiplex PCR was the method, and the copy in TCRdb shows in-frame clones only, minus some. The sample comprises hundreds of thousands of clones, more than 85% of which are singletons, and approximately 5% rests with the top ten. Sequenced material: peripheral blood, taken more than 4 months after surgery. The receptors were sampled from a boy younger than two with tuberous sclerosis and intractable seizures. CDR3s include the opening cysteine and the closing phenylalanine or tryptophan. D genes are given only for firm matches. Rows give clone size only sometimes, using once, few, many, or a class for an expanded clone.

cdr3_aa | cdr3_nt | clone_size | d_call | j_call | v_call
CASSLNRDYGYTF | TGCGCCAGCAGCTTGAACCGGGACTATGGCTACACCTTC | - | - | TRBJ1-2 | TRBV5-1
CASSRPGLAGGRATDTQYF | TGTGCCAGCAGCCGACCGGGACTAGCGGGGGGGCGCGCCACAGATACGCAGTATTTT | - | TRBD2 | TRBJ2-3 | TRBV3-1/TRBV3-2
CASSYRGRLNEKLFF | TGTGCCAGCAGTTACCGCGGCAGGTTGAATGAAAAACTGTTTTTT | once | - | TRBJ1-4 | TRBV6-5
CASSYSLAEQYF | TGTGCCAGCAGTTATAGCTTAGCGGAGCAGTACTTC | - | - | TRBJ2-7 | TRBV6-2/TRBV6-3
CASSKGRDGTYEQYF | TGTGCCAGCAGCAAAGGTCGGGACGGGACCTACGAGCAGTACTTC | - | - | TRBJ2-7 | TRBV21-1
CASSLLVGAANEQYF | TGTGCCAGCAGTTTATTGGTTGGGGCGGCCAACGAGCAGTACTTC | - | - | TRBJ2-7 | TRBV28
CASSLAGWGLETQYF | TGCGCCAGCAGCTTGGCCGGTTGGGGGTTGGAGACCCAGTACTTC | - | - | TRBJ2-5 | TRBV5-1
CASSFRAPLHF | TGTGCCAGCAGTTTTAGGGCGCCCCTCCACTTT | - | - | TRBJ1-6 | TRBV28
CASSLGQGDNEKLFF | TGTGCCAGCAGCCTGGGACAGGGGGATAATGAAAAACTGTTTTTT | - | TRBD1 | TRBJ1-4 | TRBV5-4
CASGLYHPGTSYSYEQYF | TGTGCTAGTGGTTTGTACCACCCCGGGACTAGCTACTCCTACGAGCAGTACTTC | - | TRBD2 | TRBJ2-7 | TRBV12-5
CASSEYRGEITF | TGTGCCAGCAGTGAATATCGGGGGGAGATTACCTTC | - | - | TRBJ1-2 | TRBV6-1
CASSGTVGVNERGTDTQYF | TGTGCCAGCAGCGGAACGGTAGGGGTTAATGAACGGGGCACAGATACGCAGTATTTT | - | - | TRBJ2-3 | TRBV7-9
CSAGGGLRTDTQYF | TGCAGCGCTGGGGGGGGGTTGAGAACAGATACGCAGTATTTT | - | TRBD2 | TRBJ2-3 | TRBV29-1
CASSPTGRENEKLFF | TGTGCCAGCAGCCCGACTGGACGGGAAAATGAAAAACTGTTTTTT | few | - | TRBJ1-4 | TRBV9
CAWRLDSYEQYF | TGTGCCTGGAGATTAGACTCCTACGAGCAGTACTTC | - | - | TRBJ2-7 | TRBV30
CASSVPGQDDSPLHF | TGTGCCAGTAGTGTCCCGGGACAGGACGATTCACCCCTCCACTTT | - | TRBD1 | TRBJ1-6 | TRBV19
CASSLLAGYNEQFF | TGTGCCAGCAGCTTATTAGCGGGGTACAATGAGCAGTTCTTC | - | TRBD2 | TRBJ2-1 | TRBV7-8
CASSQARGRMNTEAFF | TGTGCCAGCAGCCAAGCACGGGGCCGTATGAACACTGAAGCTTTCTTT | - | - | TRBJ1-1 | TRBV3-1/TRBV3-2
CASRPGQFTNEKLFF | TGTGCCAGCAGACCGGGACAGTTCACTAATGAAAAACTGTTTTTT | - | TRBD1 | TRBJ1-4 | TRBV27
CASSFGGGSEAFF | TGTGCCAGCAGTTTCGGGGGGGGTTCTGAAGCTTTCTTT | - | - | TRBJ1-1 | TRBV27
CSASVFSYNEQFF | TGCAGCGCAAGCGTCTTCTCCTACAATGAGCAGTTCTTC | - | - | TRBJ2-1 | TRBV29-1
CASIDWGLNTEAFF | TGTGCCAGCATCGACTGGGGCTTGAACACTGAAGCTTTCTTT | - | - | TRBJ1-1 | TRBV6-5
CASSPGQALYF | TGTGCCAGCTCACCCGGACAGGCGCTTTACTTC | - | TRBD1 | TRBJ2-7 | TRBV18
CASSLSVFENYGYTF | TGCGCCAGCAGCTTATCAGTATTCGAAAACTATGGCTACACCTTC | - | - | TRBJ1-2 | TRBV5-1
CASSPGLAGGPHEQYF | TGTGCCAGCAGCCCAGGACTAGCGGGGGGGCCACACGAGCAGTACTTC | once | TRBD2 | TRBJ2-7 | TRBV27
CASSSKGQTEQYF | TGCGCCAGCAGCTCGAAGGGACAAACCGAGCAGTACTTC | - | - | TRBJ2-7 | TRBV5-1
CASRGQGNEQYF | TGTGCCAGCAGGGGCCAAGGGAACGAGCAGTACTTC | - | - | TRBJ2-7 | TRBV7-8
CASSLEPDRDGYGYTF | TGTGCCAGCAGCTTAGAACCAGACAGGGACGGTTATGGCTACACCTTC | few | TRBD1 | TRBJ1-2 | TRBV7-9
CASSYSGWGSYEQYF | TGTGCCAGCAGTTACTCGGGATGGGGGTCCTACGAGCAGTACTTC | - | - | TRBJ2-7 | TRBV6-5
CASSLGLAGITGELFF | TGTGCCAGCAGCCTGGGACTAGCGGGAATTACCGGGGAGCTGTTTTTT | - | TRBD2 | TRBJ2-2 | TRBV11-2
CASSQAGGPYEQYF | TGTGCCAGCAGCCAGGCGGGGGGGCCCTACGAGCAGTACTTC | - | TRBD2 | TRBJ2-7 | TRBV3-1/TRBV3-2
CASSLRTADQPQHF | TGTGCCAGCAGCCTACGGACAGCCGATCAGCCCCAGCATTTT | - | - | TRBJ1-5 | TRBV5-8
CASSLGVAGYNEQFF | TGTGCCAGCAGCCTCGGAGTGGCCGGATACAATGAGCAGTTCTTC | - | - | TRBJ2-1 | TRBV3-1/TRBV3-2
CASSARGYSNQPQHF | TGTGCCAGCAGCGCACGGGGATATAGCAATCAGCCCCAGCATTTT | - | - | TRBJ1-5 | TRBV5-6
CASTSPGRRFSPLHF | TGCGCCAGCACCTCCCCGGGACGCCGGTTTTCGCCCCTCCACTTT | - | - | TRBJ1-6 | TRBV23-1
CASSQERVYNEQFF | TGCGCCAGCAGCCAAGAGCGGGTATACAATGAGCAGTTCTTC | - | - | TRBJ2-1 | TRBV4-1
CSASSGRQETQYF | TGCAGTGCTAGTAGCGGGAGACAAGAGACCCAGTACTTC | - | TRBD2 | TRBJ2-5 | TRBV20-1
CASSEQGGNNEQFF | TGTGCCAGCAGCGAACAGGGAGGGAACAATGAGCAGTTCTTC | - | - | TRBJ2-1 | TRBV6-2/TRBV6-3
CASSQQGARTEAFF | TGTGCCAGCAGCCAGCAGGGGGCGCGAACTGAAGCTTTCTTT | - | TRBD1 | TRBJ1-1 | TRBV7-2